This is a list of T cell receptor beta chains from one sample in a study of blood T cell repertoires in COVID-19. Assay used: immunoSEQ multiplex PCR; TCRdb lists only in-frame clones, some missing. This sample yields 390,000 or so clones, of which roughly four fifths are seen a single time; about 5.4% belongs to the top ten. Source material: PBMCs or T cells enriched from blood (not recorded which). Receptors were obtained from a woman aged 45-59 years who had recovered from COVID-19. The CDR3 runs from the conserved cysteine through the conserved F or W. The D gene is left open where the match is weak. Clone size appears in some rows only: once, few, many, or a class for an expanded clone.

j_call | d_call | v_call | clone_size | cdr3_length | cdr3_aa | cdr3_nt
TRBJ1-2 | - | TRBV21-1 | - | 13 | CASSKTRQDGYTF | TGTGCCAGCAGCAAAACCCGACAGGATGGCTACACCTTC
TRBJ2-7 | TRBD2 | TRBV18 | - | 15 | CASSLAGTSSYEQYF | TGTGCCAGCTCACTAGCGGGGACGAGCTCCTACGAGCAGTACTTC
TRBJ2-7 | TRBD1 | TRBV11-3 | - | 14 | CASSLQGVDYEQYF | TGTGCCAGCAGCTTGCAGGGGGTGGACTACGAGCAGTACTTC
TRBJ2-1 | - | TRBV11-3 | - | 13 | CASSVLNYNEQFF | TGTGCCAGCAGCGTGCTAAATTACAATGAGCAGTTCTTC
TRBJ2-4 | - | TRBV28 | - | 16 | CASSPWATLAKNIQYF | TGTGCCAGCAGTCCTTGGGCCACCTTAGCCAAAAACATTCAGTACTTC
TRBJ1-1 | TRBD1 | TRBV6-4 | - | 14 | CASSASTGATEAFF | TGTGCCAGCAGTGCATCGACAGGGGCCACTGAAGCTTTCTTT
TRBJ2-7 | TRBD1 | TRBV4-3 | once | 15 | CASSPHRGSSYEQYF | TGCGCCAGCAGCCCCCACAGGGGGAGCTCCTACGAGCAGTACTTC
TRBJ1-4 | TRBD1 | TRBV15 | - | 14 | CATSAGQPNEKLFF | TGTGCCACCAGTGCGGGACAGCCTAATGAAAAACTGTTTTTT
TRBJ2-5 | - | TRBV5-4 | - | 15 | CASSLEWSGGETQYF | TGTGCCAGCAGCTTGGAGTGGAGCGGAGGCGAAACCCAGTACTTC
TRBJ2-1 | TRBD2 | TRBV5-1 | - | 15 | CASSLELAGYNEQFF | TGCGCCAGCAGCTTGGAACTAGCGGGTTACAATGAGCAGTTCTTC
TRBJ2-2 | TRBD2 | TRBV19 | - | 16 | CASSVYGTSATGELFF | TGTGCCAGTAGCGTATATGGGACTAGCGCCACCGGGGAGCTGTTTTTT
TRBJ2-1 | - | TRBV5-1 | - | 16 | CASSITTAYSYNEQFF | TGCGCCAGCAGCATAACGACAGCGTACTCCTACAATGAGCAGTTCTTC
TRBJ1-3 | - | TRBV6-6 | few | 18 | CASSRSGTTTFAGNTIYF | TGTGCCAGCAGTCGCTCCGGGACAACCACTTTCGCAGGAAACACCATATATTTT
TRBJ1-3 | - | TRBV4-1 | - | 16 | CASSQGAVRSGNTIYF | TGCGCCAGCAGCCAAGGGGCAGTTCGCTCTGGAAACACCATATATTTT
TRBJ1-2 | - | TRBV5-1 | - | 17 | CASSPGVGGAGYDGYTF | TGCGCCAGCAGCCCCGGAGTTGGAGGGGCCGGTTACGATGGCTACACCTTC
TRBJ2-7 | TRBD1 | TRBV25-1 | once | 15 | CASSEYRDRGYEQYF | TGTGCCAGCAGTGAATACCGGGACAGGGGGTACGAGCAGTACTTC
TRBJ1-4 | - | TRBV5-6 | - | 16 | CASSWGSLGLNEKLFF | TGTGCCAGCAGTTGGGGCTCCTTGGGGCTTAATGAAAAACTGTTTTTT
TRBJ1-5 | - | TRBV4-1 | - | 15 | CASSQDNGHNQPQHF | TGCGCCAGCAGCCAAGATAATGGACACAATCAGCCCCAGCATTTT
TRBJ2-2 | - | TRBV7-9 | - | 15 | CASQGDFERRGELFF | TGTGCCAGCCAGGGGGACTTCGAGAGACGGGGGGAGCTGTTTTTT
TRBJ2-1 | TRBD2 | TRBV29-1 | - | 10 | CSGRKDEQFF | TGTAGCGGGAGAAAGGATGAGCAGTTCTTC
TRBJ1-5 | - | TRBV19 | - | 16 | CASSTGVPYSNQPQHF | TGTGCCAGTAGCACGGGGGTCCCATATAGCAATCAGCCCCAGCATTTT
TRBJ1-1 | - | TRBV6-1 | - | 14 | CASSEGQANTEAFF | TGTGCCAGCAGTGAAGGGCAGGCGAACACTGAAGCTTTCTTT
TRBJ2-7 | TRBD2 | TRBV6-5 | - | 15 | CASSYGRGGAYEQYF | TGTGCCAGCAGTTACGGGCGTGGGGGGGCCTACGAGCAGTACTTC
TRBJ1-6 | - | TRBV7-2 | - | 13 | CASSLETGSPLHF | TGTGCCAGCAGCTTAGAGACAGGTTCACCCCTCCACTTT
TRBJ1-1 | TRBD1 | TRBV6-6 | - | 20 | CASSPLGQGARRGSVAEAFF | TGTGCCAGCAGCCCACTTGGACAGGGGGCAAGGAGGGGATCAGTCGCTGAAGCTTTCTTT
TRBJ1-1 | TRBD1 | TRBV7-2 | - | 13 | CASSLRTGAEAFF | TGTGCCAGCAGCCTTAGGACAGGGGCTGAAGCTTTCTTT
TRBJ2-5 | - | TRBV11-3 | - | 16 | CASSFGISTAQETQYF | TGTGCCAGCAGCTTCGGGATTAGCACCGCACAAGAGACCCAGTACTTC
TRBJ2-3 | TRBD2 | TRBV19 | - | 16 | CASSIRGLALTDTQYF | TGTGCCAGTAGTATAAGGGGACTAGCGCTCACAGATACGCAGTATTTT
TRBJ2-7 | - | TRBV5-1 | once | 13 | CASSLAQGYEQYF | TGCGCCAGCAGCTTGGCCCAGGGTTACGAGCAGTACTTC
TRBJ1-1 | TRBD1 | TRBV11-2 | - | 15 | CASSLRADRGTEAFF | TGTGCCAGCAGCTTAAGGGCGGACAGGGGGACTGAAGCTTTCTTT
TRBJ1-2 | - | TRBV5-4 | - | 14 | CASSLGGSDYGYTF | TGTGCCAGCAGCTTGGGTGGGAGCGACTATGGCTACACCTTC
TRBJ2-7 | - | TRBV19 | - | 14 | CASRDSRSSYEQYF | TGTGCCAGTAGAGACTCGAGAAGCTCCTACGAGCAGTACTTC
TRBJ2-1 | TRBD2 | TRBV7-2 | - | 13 | CASSFRLAYEQFF | TGTGCCAGCAGTTTCCGACTAGCCTATGAGCAGTTCTTC
TRBJ1-3 | - | TRBV19 | - | 14 | CASSRPHSGNTIYF | TGTGCCAGTAGTAGGCCCCACTCTGGAAACACCATATATTTT
TRBJ1-1 | - | TRBV30 | once | 13 | CAWSGLQNTEAFF | TGTGCCTGGAGTGGGTTACAGAACACTGAAGCTTTCTTT
TRBJ2-3 | - | TRBV30 | - | 13 | CAWRYSSTDTQYF | TGTGCCTGGAGATACTCCAGCACAGATACGCAGTATTTT
TRBJ2-7 | TRBD2 | TRBV3-1/TRBV3-2 | - | 14 | CASSRTSGSYEQYF | TGTGCCAGCAGCCGGACTAGCGGGAGCTACGAGCAGTACTTC
TRBJ2-5 | TRBD2 | TRBV6-5 | - | 13 | CASTSGGQETQYF | TGTGCCAGCACTAGCGGGGGCCAAGAGACCCAGTACTTC
TRBJ1-2 | - | TRBV30 | - | 15 | CAWSVSTASGGGYTF | TGTGCCTGGAGTGTCTCGACAGCGAGCGGGGGTGGCTACACCTTC
TRBJ2-7 | TRBD1 | TRBV18 | - | 14 | CATTSQGARYEQYF | TGTGCCACAACATCCCAGGGGGCGAGGTACGAGCAGTACTTC
TRBJ2-2 | TRBD2 | TRBV3-1/TRBV3-2 | - | 16 | CASSQGSGSFAGELFF | TGTGCCAGCAGCCAAGGGAGCGGGAGTTTTGCCGGGGAGCTGTTTTTT
TRBJ2-7 | TRBD2 | TRBV2 | - | 14 | CASNAQRGPYEQYF | TGTGCCAGCAATGCCCAGCGGGGTCCCTACGAGCAGTACTTC
TRBJ2-1 | TRBD2 | TRBV4-2 | - | 16 | CASSPNSGRGNNEQFF | TGTGCCAGCAGCCCCAATAGCGGGAGGGGAAACAATGAGCAGTTCTTC
TRBJ1-2 | - | TRBV6-2/TRBV6-3 | once | 14 | CASSAQAGHYGYTF | TGTGCCAGCAGCGCCCAGGCGGGCCACTATGGCTACACCTTC
TRBJ1-4 | TRBD1 | TRBV30 | - | 18 | CAWSLPWDRFRDGEKLFF | TGTGCCTGGAGTCTTCCATGGGACAGATTCAGAGACGGTGAAAAACTGTTTTTT
TRBJ1-3 | - | TRBV3-1/TRBV3-2 | once | 16 | CASSRATGNSGNTIYF | TGTGCCAGCAGCCGGGCAACAGGGAACTCTGGAAACACCATATATTTT
TRBJ2-7 | - | TRBV27 | - | 15 | CASSLLGRGFYEQYF | TGTGCCAGCAGTTTACTCGGACGGGGTTTCTACGAGCAGTACTTC